This T cell receptor (beta chain) was identified in a study of patients and donors after allogeneic stem cell transplantation. TCRdb called the RT-PCR reads again in MiXCR, with one record for every CDR3 protein. The top ten hold around 6% of the sample, which has about 960,000 distinct CDR3 sequences, roughly 18% seen once. V was trimmed by 5 bases and J by 2 bases, leaving 21 bases between them. The CDR3 is 17 amino acids. The receptor was isolated from a human donor who was either an allogeneic HSCT recipient or a stem cell or donor lymphocyte infusion donor (not recorded which). It is not recorded whose cells these are; they may come from a transplant donor. This chain uses TRBV12-3 or TRBV12-4 with TRBJ1-2; D is unresolved. Material for sequencing was blood, either unsorted or a sorted T cell fraction (not recorded which). The CDR3, as DNA: TGTGCCAGCAGTCCTTGGGGAAAGGGATCATCCAACTATGGCTACACCTTC. It codes for CASSPWGKGSSNYGYTF.